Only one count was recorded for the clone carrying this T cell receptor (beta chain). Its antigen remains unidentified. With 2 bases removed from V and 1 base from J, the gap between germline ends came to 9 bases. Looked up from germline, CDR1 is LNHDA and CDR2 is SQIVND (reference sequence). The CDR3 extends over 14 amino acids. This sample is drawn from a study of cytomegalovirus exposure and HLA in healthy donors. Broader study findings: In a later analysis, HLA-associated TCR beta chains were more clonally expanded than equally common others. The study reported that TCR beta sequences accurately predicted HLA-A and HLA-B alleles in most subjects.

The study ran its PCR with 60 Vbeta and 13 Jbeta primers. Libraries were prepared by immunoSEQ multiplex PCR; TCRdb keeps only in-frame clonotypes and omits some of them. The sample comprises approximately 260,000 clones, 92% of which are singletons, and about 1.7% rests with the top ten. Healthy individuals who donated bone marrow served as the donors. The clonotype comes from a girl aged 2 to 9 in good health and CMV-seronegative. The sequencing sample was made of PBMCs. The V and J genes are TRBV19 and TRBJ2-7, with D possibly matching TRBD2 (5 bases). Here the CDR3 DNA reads TGTGCCAGTAGTATAACGACGGGATCCTACGAGCAGTACTTC. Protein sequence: CASSITTGSYEQYF.